The 3 T cell receptor beta chains below come from one sample, sequenced in a study of T cells after yellow fever vaccination. TCRdb itself ran the 5' RACE reads through MiXCR, one entry per CDR3 protein. The sample carries some 96,000 distinct CDR3 sequences, over 8% recorded once. The input for sequencing was CD8+ T cells not binding an NS4B(214-222) dextramer, sorted from PBMCs, taken roughly 14 days after the first yellow fever vaccination. Receptors originate from a man younger than 35 who received the YFV17D yellow fever vaccine.

This clonotype was seen a few times. The rearrangement links TRBV20-1 to TRBJ1-5; D is perhaps TRBD1 (5 bases). Looked up from germline, CDR1 is DFQATT and CDR2 is SNEGSKA (reference sequence). V shed 4 bases and J shed 4 bases, with 17 bases lying between them. The CDR3 covers 15 residues. CDR3 coding DNA: TGCAGTGCTACCTATCCGGGACGTCCTAATCAGCCCCAGCATTTT. Its translation is CSATYPGRPNQPQHF.

This clonotype was observed a few times. The chain carries TRBV3-1 and TRBJ2-2; no clear D. The V gene's germline CDR1 is LGHDT and CDR2 YNNKEL (reference sequence). CDR3 length equals 15 residues. Trimming removed 4 bases from V and 7 bases from J, with 16 bases in between. Here the CDR3 reads CASSLSVSTYGELFF. In DNA form, the CDR3 reads TGTGCCAGCAGCCTGAGCGTTAGTACCTACGGGGAGCTGTTTTTT.

This clonotype has more than one count but fewer than ten. The V call is TRBV7-8, the J call TRBJ2-3; possibly TRBD1 or TRBD2 for D (6 bases each). The CDR3 totals 15 residues. Germline CDR1 reads SGHVS; CDR2 reads FQNEAQ. Trimming stripped 7 bases from V and 1 base from J, with 15 bases between. CDR3 in amino acids: CASTARGQGTDTQYF. CDR3 in DNA: TGTGCCAGCACCGCCCGGGGGCAAGGCACAGATACGCAGTATTTT. Full variable domain (remainder filled in from reference TRBV7-8 and TRBJ2-3): GAGVSQSPRYKVAKRGQDVALRCDPISGHVSLFWYQQALGQGPEFLTYFQNEAQLDKSGLPSDRFFAERPEGSVSTLKIQRTQQEDSAVYLCASTARGQGTDTQYFGPGTRLTVL.